Given below is one T cell receptor beta chain in context. The data were obtained in a study of blood T cell repertoires in COVID-19. CDR1 and CDR2 (germline): MGHRA, YSYEKL. The V end lost 1 base, the J end lost 1 base, and 10 bases lay between the germline ends. This CDR3 contains 16 residues. TCRdb's table, derived via immunoSEQ multiplex PCR, lists solely in-frame clones and lacks some. The data contain about 220,000 clones, about 85% of them seen just once; the ten biggest clones take up 2.9%. Sequenced input: peripheral blood. The rearrangement joins TRBV4-1 to TRBJ2-2; D remains ambiguous. This sequence originates from a man in his forties or fifties who had recovered from COVID-19. CDR3 loop: CASSQGWAGNTGELFF. The CDR3 coding sequence is TGCGCCAGCAGCCAAGGGTGGGCTGGGAACACCGGGGAGCTGTTTTTT.